The clone carrying this TCR beta chain was observed a single time. The CDR3 length is 16 residues. The V gene's germline CDR1 is LGHDT and CDR2 YNNKEL (reference sequence). Trimming shortened V by 2 bases and J by 0 bases, and 14 bases separated the two germline ends. The protocol was immunoSEQ multiplex PCR, while the TCRdb copy is restricted to in-frame clones and leaves out a portion. The sample consists of about 130,000 clones, more than 85% of them appearing once. The sample belongs to a study of control samples from healthy donors and cancer patients. The chain employs TRBV3-1 (or the pseudogene TRBV3-2) and TRBJ2-7; the D gene is possibly TRBD2 (6 bases). The sample consisted of PBMCs. The clonotype comes from a man aged 50 or older with head and neck cancer. The CDR3 spells CASSQLGTSSSYEQYF. CDR3 coding DNA: TGTGCCAGCAGCCAACTCGGGACTTCCAGCTCCTACGAGCAGTACTTC.